This T cell receptor (beta chain) was sequenced in a study of cytomegalovirus exposure and HLA in healthy donors. Overall study findings and caveats: A missense variant in DCLRE1C was later tied to TCR beta V- and J-gene trimming. Overall, about 160 TCR beta chains were annotated as cytomegalovirus-associated.

Primers: 60 Vbeta forward and 13 Jbeta reverse. Authors' analysis steps: An analysis performed later counted 75 million to 80 million unique TCR beta chains (around 10 million of them shared). Profiling relied on immunoSEQ multiplex PCR, and the TCRdb table lists in-frame clones only, not all of them. That table supplies the V and J calls and clone size; D and trimming were determined from the DNA. The profile shows about 180,000 clones, 75% to 85% of them singletons. On this clone: The antigen is undetermined.

Looked up from germline, CDR1 is GTSNPN and CDR2 is SVGIG (reference sequence). The CDR3 sequence is 13 residues long. Trimming cost V 4 bases and J 2 bases, with 9 bases left between them. This rearrangement joins TRBV30 to TRBJ1-5, with D perhaps TRBD1 (6 bases). This TCR was recovered from a man between 18 and 29 years old in good health and CMV-seronegative. Sequenced sample: PBMCs. The CDR3 region is CAWTPGGNQPQHF. The CDR3, as DNA: TGTGCCTGGACTCCAGGGGGCAATCAGCCCCAGCATTTT.